This is a list of T cell receptor beta chains from one sample in a study of blood T cell repertoires in COVID-19. Method: immunoSEQ multiplex PCR; TCRdb's copy keeps in-frame clones and lacks some. The sample carries about 270,000 clones, more than 80% recorded once. The sequencing input was PBMCs or T cells enriched from blood (not recorded which). Receptors originate from a woman aged 18 to 35 who had recovered from COVID-19. Both conserved end residues are part of each CDR3. D genes are given only for firm matches. Clone size is stated in some rows and not others, as once, few, many or a class when expanded.

J | V | D | length | size | DNA | CDR3
TRBJ2-3 | TRBV2 | NA | 14 | NA | TGTGCCAGCAGTCGTCCGGTAGAAACAGATACGCAGTATTTT | CASSRPVETDTQYF
TRBJ1-2 | TRBV5-4 | TRBD1 | 15 | NA | TGTGCCAGCAGCTTGCTGGGACAGGGAGGCTATGGCTACACCTTC | CASSLLGQGGYGYTF
TRBJ1-2 | TRBV28 | NA | 12 | NA | TGTGCCAGCAGTGTGACAGTAAATGGCTACACCTTC | CASSVTVNGYTF
TRBJ2-7 | TRBV28 | NA | 13 | NA | TGTGCCAGCATTCTGGGTGGGGCCCACGAGCAGTACTTC | CASILGGAHEQYF
TRBJ2-3 | TRBV10-2 | NA | 18 | once | TGCGCCAGCAGTGAGCCAGGCCGGCGGGGGCCCATCACAGATACGCAGTATTTT | CASSEPGRRGPITDTQYF
TRBJ1-6 | TRBV14 | NA | 15 | once | TGTGCCAGCAGCCAAGGCGTAGGGGGAAATTCACCCCTCCACTTT | CASSQGVGGNSPLHF
TRBJ2-7 | TRBV28 | TRBD2 | 14 | once | TGTGCCAGCAGGGCAGCGGGGGGGGATGGCGAGCAGTACTTC | CASRAAGGDGEQYF
TRBJ1-3 | TRBV30 | NA | 12 | once | TGTGCCTGGAGTTACAGGGGAAACACCATATATTTT | CAWSYRGNTIYF
TRBJ1-2 | TRBV19 | TRBD1 | 13 | NA | TGTGCCAGTAGGACAGGGTACGGCTATGGCTACACCTTC | CASRTGYGYGYTF
TRBJ1-2 | TRBV7-6 | TRBD1 | 15 | NA | TGTGCCAGCAGCGGTGCAGGGGGCTTGGGCTATGGCTACACCTTC | CASSGAGGLGYGYTF
TRBJ2-3 | TRBV5-6 | TRBD2 | 16 | NA | TGTGCCAGCAGCTTGCATCTAGCGGGGGTCACAGATACGCAGTATTTT | CASSLHLAGVTDTQYF
TRBJ2-1 | TRBV3-1/TRBV3-2 | TRBD1 | 17 | NA | TGTGCCAGCAGTCCCCTAGGGGGACAGGGACCCTACAATGAGCAGTTCTTC | CASSPLGGQGPYNEQFF
TRBJ2-2 | TRBV12-3/TRBV12-4 | NA | 13 | NA | TGTGCCAGCAGTTTATCATACACCGGGGAGCTGTTTTTT | CASSLSYTGELFF
TRBJ2-3 | TRBV30 | NA | 12 | NA | TGTGCCTGGAGTACGGCGACAGGTACGCAGTATTTT | CAWSTATGTQYF
TRBJ1-5 | TRBV12-3/TRBV12-4 | NA | 13 | NA | TGTGCCAGCACTACTGGGGCCACCCATCCCCAGCATTTT | CASTTGATHPQHF
TRBJ2-5 | TRBV9 | NA | 13 | NA | TGTGCCAGCAGCGTAGTCCACAAGGAGACCCAGTACTTC | CASSVVHKETQYF
TRBJ2-1 | TRBV28 | TRBD1 | 15 | once | TGTGCCAGCAGGCCGGGACAGGGGGCGACGTATGAGCAGTTCTTC | CASRPGQGATYEQFF
TRBJ1-4 | TRBV28 | NA | 16 | NA | TGTGCCAGCAGCTCCTTCGTCGCGGGGGCTAATGAAAAACTGTTTTTT | CASSSFVAGANEKLFF
TRBJ1-2 | TRBV28 | NA | 13 | NA | TGTGCCAGCCACAAGCGGGGGAACTATGGCTACACCTTC | CASHKRGNYGYTF
TRBJ2-3 | TRBV24-1 | NA | 15 | NA | TGTGCCACCAGTGATTTTGGTAGCAGCACAGATACGCAGTATTTT | CATSDFGSSTDTQYF
TRBJ2-3 | TRBV4-2 | TRBD2 | 20 | once | TGTGCCAGCAGCCATGGTCGGCGGGTTAGCGGGGGGGCGTCGACAGATACGCAGTATTTT | CASSHGRRVSGGASTDTQYF
TRBJ1-5 | TRBV20-1 | TRBD1 | 14 | once | TGCAGTGCTAGTCTTGGACAGGGACAGAGGCCCCAGCATTTT | CSASLGQGQRPQHF
TRBJ1-1 | TRBV7-8 | NA | 13 | NA | TGTGCCAGCAGCTTAGTCCCTAACACTGAAGCTTTCTTT | CASSLVPNTEAFF
TRBJ1-5 | TRBV4-1 | NA | 14 | NA | TGCGCCAGCAGCCAGGATACAGATAATCAGCCCCAGCATTTT | CASSQDTDNQPQHF
TRBJ1-6 | TRBV28 | NA | 16 | NA | TGTGCCAGCAGCCTCCCCTCGAGCTCCTATAATTCACCCCTCCACTTT | CASSLPSSSYNSPLHF
TRBJ1-2 | TRBV7-9 | TRBD1 | 14 | NA | TGTGCCAGCAGCTCCTCGGGACAGGGGTATGGCTACACCTTC | CASSSSGQGYGYTF
TRBJ1-3 | TRBV7-8 | NA | 12 | NA | TGTGCCAGCAGCCTCGGGGGGAACACCATATATTTT | CASSLGGNTIYF
TRBJ1-6 | TRBV3-1/TRBV3-2 | NA | 15 | NA | TGTGCCAGCAGCCACGACACCCCTGGTAATTCACCCCTCCACTTT | CASSHDTPGNSPLHF
TRBJ1-4 | TRBV4-1 | TRBD1 | 14 | NA | TGCGCCAGCAGCCACCGGGACAGTAAAGAAAAACTGTTTTTT | CASSHRDSKEKLFF
TRBJ1-3 | TRBV28 | NA | 14 | NA | TGTGCCAGCAGTTTGTCAGGGACTGGAAACACCATATATTTT | CASSLSGTGNTIYF
TRBJ1-4 | TRBV3-1/TRBV3-2 | NA | 14 | NA | TGTGCCAGCAGCCAGCCCCAAACAGGGGAAAAACTGTTTTTT | CASSQPQTGEKLFF
TRBJ1-2 | TRBV5-1 | TRBD1 | 14 | NA | TGCGCCAGCAGCACTGGACAGGGTCTTTCTGGCTACACCTTC | CASSTGQGLSGYTF
TRBJ2-5 | TRBV5-1 | TRBD1 | 17 | NA | TGCGCCAGCAGCCCTGGGACAGGGGGCAGCTTCGGGGAGACCCAGTACTTC | CASSPGTGGSFGETQYF
TRBJ1-2 | TRBV9 | NA | 15 | NA | TGTGCCAGCAGCGTAGGGGGAGGAGGGGACTATGGCTACACCTTC | CASSVGGGGDYGYTF
TRBJ2-7 | TRBV14 | TRBD2 | 15 | NA | TGTGCCAGCAGCCCCGGACTAGCGGGAATCTACGAGCAGTACTTC | CASSPGLAGIYEQYF